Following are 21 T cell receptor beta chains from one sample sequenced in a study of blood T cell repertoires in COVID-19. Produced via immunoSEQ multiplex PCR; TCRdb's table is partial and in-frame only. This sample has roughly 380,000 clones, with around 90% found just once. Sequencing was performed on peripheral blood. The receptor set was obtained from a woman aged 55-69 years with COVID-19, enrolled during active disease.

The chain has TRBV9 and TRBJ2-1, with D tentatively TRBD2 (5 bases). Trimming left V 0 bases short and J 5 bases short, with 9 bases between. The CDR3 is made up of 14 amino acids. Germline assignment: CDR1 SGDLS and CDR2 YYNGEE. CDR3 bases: TGTGCCAGCAGCGTAGAAGACTACAACAATGAGCAGTTCTTC. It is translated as CASSVEDYNNEQFF.

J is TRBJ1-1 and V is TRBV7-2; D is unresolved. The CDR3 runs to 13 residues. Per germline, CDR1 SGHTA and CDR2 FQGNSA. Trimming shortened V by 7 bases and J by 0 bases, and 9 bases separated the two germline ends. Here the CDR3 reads CASTIGMNTEAFF. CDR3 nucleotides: TGTGCCAGCACCATTGGCATGAACACTGAAGCTTTCTTT.

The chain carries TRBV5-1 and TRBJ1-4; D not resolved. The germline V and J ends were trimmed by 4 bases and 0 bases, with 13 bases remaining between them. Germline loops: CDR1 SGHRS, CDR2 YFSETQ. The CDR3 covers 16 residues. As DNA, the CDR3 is TGCGCCAGCAGCCCCGACGTCGGGGCAACTAATGAAAAACTGTTTTTT. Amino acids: CASSPDVGATNEKLFF.

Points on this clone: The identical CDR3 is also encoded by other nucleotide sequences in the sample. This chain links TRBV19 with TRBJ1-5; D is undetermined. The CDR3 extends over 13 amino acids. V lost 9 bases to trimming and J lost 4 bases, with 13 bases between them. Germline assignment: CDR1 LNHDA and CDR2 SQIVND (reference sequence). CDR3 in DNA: TGTGCCAGCAAGGACCGGGGAAATCAGCCCCAGCATTTT. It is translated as CASKDRGNQPQHF.

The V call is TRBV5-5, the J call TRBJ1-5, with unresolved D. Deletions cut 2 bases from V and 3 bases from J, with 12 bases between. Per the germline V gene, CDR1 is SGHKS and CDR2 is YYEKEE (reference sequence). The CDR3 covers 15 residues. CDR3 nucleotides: TGTGCCAGCAGCTTCTATACAGAGACCAATCAGCCCCAGCATTTT. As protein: CASSFYTETNQPQHF.

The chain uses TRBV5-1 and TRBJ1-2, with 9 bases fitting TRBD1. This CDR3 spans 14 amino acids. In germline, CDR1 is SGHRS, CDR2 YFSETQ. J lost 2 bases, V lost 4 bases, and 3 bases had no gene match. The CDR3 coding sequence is TGCGCCAGCAGCATCGACAGGGGGAACTATGGCTACACCTTC. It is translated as CASSIDRGNYGYTF.

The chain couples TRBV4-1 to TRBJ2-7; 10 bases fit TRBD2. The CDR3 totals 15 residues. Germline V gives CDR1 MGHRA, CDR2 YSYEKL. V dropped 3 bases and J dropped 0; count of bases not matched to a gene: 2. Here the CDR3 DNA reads TGCGCCAGCAGCCATAGCGGGGGGAGCTCCTACGAGCAGTACTTC. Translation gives CASSHSGGSSYEQYF.

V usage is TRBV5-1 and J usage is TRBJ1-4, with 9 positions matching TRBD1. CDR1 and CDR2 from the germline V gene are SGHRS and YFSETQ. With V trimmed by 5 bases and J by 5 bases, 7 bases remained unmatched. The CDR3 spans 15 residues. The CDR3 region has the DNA TGCGCCAGCAGGGCGACAGGGGGAACGAATGAAAAACTGTTTTTT. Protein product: CASRATGGTNEKLFF.

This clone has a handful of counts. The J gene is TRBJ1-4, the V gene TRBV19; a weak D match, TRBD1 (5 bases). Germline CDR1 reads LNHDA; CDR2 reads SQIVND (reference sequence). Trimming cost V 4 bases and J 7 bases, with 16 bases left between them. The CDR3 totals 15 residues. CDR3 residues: CASSKEGRRGEKLFF. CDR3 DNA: TGTGCCAGTAGTAAGGAGGGGCGACGCGGTGAAAAACTGTTTTTT.

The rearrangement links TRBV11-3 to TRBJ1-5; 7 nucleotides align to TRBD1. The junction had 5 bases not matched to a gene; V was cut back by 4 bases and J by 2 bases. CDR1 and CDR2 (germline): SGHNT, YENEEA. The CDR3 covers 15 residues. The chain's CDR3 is CASSSRQGGNQPQHF. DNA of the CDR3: TGTGCCAGCAGCTCGCGACAGGGTGGCAATCAGCCCCAGCATTTT. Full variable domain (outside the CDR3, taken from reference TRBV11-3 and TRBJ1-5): EAGVVQSPRYKIIEKKQPVAFWCNPISGHNTLYWYLQNLGQGPELLIRYENEEAVDDSQLPKDRFSAERLKGVDSTLKIQPAELGDSAVYLCASSSRQGGNQPQHFGDGTRLSIL.

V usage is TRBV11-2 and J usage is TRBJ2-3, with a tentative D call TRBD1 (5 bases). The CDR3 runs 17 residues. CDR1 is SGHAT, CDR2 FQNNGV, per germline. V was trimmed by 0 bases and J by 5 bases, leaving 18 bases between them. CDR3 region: CASSLERWGMSQDTQYF. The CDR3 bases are TGTGCCAGCAGCTTAGAAAGGTGGGGCATGAGCCAAGATACGCAGTATTTT.

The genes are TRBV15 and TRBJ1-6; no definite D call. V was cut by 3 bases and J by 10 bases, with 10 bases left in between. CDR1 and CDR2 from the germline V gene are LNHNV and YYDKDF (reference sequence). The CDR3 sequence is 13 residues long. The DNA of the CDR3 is TGTGCCACCAGCAGGGTTAGGAGCTCACCCCTCCACTTT. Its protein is CATSRVRSSPLHF.

CDR3 bases: TGTGCCAGCAGCCAAAGGCCAGGTGATCAGCCCCAGCATTTT. This codes for CASSQRPGDQPQHF. The chain has TRBV3-1 (or the pseudogene TRBV3-2) and TRBJ1-5; D gene uncertain. CDR3 size: 14 residues. Germline V gives CDR1 LGHDT, CDR2 YNNKEL (reference sequence). Trimming took 2 bases from V and 5 from J, leaving 10 bases between them.

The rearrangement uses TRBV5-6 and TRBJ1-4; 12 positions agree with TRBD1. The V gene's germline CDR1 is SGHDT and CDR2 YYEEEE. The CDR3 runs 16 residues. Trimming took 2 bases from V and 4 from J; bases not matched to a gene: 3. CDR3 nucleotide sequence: TGTGCCAGCAGCTTCGGGACAGGGGGCATTAATGAAAAACTGTTTTTT. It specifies CASSFGTGGINEKLFF.

The CDR3 coding sequence is TGTGCCAGCAGTGGGGACACCAATACGATTGAAAAACTGTTTTTT. Encoded protein: CASSGDTNTIEKLFF. V gene TRBV28 combines with J gene TRBJ1-4; the D gene is possibly TRBD1 (6 bases). CDR1 and CDR2 (germline): MDHEN, SYDVKM. This CDR3 has 15 amino acids. V was cut by 5 bases and J by 7 bases, with 17 bases left in between.

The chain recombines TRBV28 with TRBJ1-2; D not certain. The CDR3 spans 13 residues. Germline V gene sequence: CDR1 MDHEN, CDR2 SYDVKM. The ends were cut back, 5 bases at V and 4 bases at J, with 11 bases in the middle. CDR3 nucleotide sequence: TGTGCCAGCAGTCCTGTGGGGAGCTATGGCTACACCTTC. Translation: CASSPVGSYGYTF.

In nucleotides, the CDR3 is TGCGCCAGCAGCCCGCTTAGGAACACTGAAGCTTTCTTT. Encoded protein: CASSPLRNTEAFF. The chain carries TRBV5-1 and TRBJ1-1; no clear D gene. Germline V gene sequence: CDR1 SGHRS, CDR2 YFSETQ. There are 13 residues in the CDR3. Trimming stripped 4 bases from V and 1 base from J, with 8 bases between.

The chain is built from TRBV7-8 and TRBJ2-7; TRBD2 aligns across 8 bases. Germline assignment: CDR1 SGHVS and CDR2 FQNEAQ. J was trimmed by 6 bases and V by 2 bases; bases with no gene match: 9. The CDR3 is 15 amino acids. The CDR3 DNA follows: TGTGCCAGCAGCTTACCCCCCGGGGGGGGAGGCGAGCAGTACTTC. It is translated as CASSLPPGGGGEQYF. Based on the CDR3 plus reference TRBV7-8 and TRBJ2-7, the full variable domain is GAGVSQSPRYKVAKRGQDVALRCDPISGHVSLFWYQQALGQGPEFLTYFQNEAQLDKSGLPSDRFFAERPEGSVSTLKIQRTQQEDSAVYLCASSLPPGGGGEQYFGPGTRLTVT.

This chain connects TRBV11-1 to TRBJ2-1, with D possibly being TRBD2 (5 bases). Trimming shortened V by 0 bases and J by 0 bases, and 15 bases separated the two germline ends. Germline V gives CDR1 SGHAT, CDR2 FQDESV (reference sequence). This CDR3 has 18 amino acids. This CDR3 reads CASSLAPLTRSSYNEQFF. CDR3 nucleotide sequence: TGTGCCAGCAGCTTAGCTCCCCTAACTAGGAGCTCCTACAATGAGCAGTTCTTC. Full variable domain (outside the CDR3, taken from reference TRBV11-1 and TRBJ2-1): EAEVAQSPRYKITEKSQAVAFWCDPISGHATLYWYRQILGQGPELLVQFQDESVVDDSQLPKDRFSAERLKGVDSTLKIQPAELGDSAMYLCASSLAPLTRSSYNEQFFGPGTRLTVL.

CDR3 sequence reads: CASSIVGAESNQPQHF. The DNA for the CDR3 is TGTGCCAGTAGTATAGTAGGGGCTGAGAGCAATCAGCCCCAGCATTTT. The V and J genes are TRBV19 and TRBJ1-5, with D maybe TRBD1 (5 bases). The CDR3 is 16 amino acids. V shed 1 base and J shed 1 base, with 11 bases lying between them. Germline assignment: CDR1 LNHDA and CDR2 SQIVND (reference sequence).

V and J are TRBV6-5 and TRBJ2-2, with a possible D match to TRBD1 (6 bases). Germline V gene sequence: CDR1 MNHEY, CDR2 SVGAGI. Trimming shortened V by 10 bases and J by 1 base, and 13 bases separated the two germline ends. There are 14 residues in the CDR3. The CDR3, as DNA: TGTGCCACTGGTACAGGGAGGAACACCGGGGAGCTGTTTTTT. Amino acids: CATGTGRNTGELFF.